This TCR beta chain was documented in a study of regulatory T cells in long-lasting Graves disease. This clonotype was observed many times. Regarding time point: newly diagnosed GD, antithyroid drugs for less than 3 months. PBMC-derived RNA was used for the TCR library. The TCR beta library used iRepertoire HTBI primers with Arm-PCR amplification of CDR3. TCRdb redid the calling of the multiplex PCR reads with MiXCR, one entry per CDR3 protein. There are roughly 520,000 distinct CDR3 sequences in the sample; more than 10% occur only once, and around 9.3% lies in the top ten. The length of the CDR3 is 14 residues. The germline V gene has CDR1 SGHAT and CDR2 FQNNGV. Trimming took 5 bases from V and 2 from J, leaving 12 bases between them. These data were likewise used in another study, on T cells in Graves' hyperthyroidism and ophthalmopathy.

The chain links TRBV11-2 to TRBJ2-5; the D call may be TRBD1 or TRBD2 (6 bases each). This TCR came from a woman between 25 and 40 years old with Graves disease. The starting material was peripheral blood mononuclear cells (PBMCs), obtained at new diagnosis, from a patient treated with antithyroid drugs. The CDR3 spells CASSRLGGQETQYF. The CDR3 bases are TGTGCCAGCAGCCGCTTAGGGGGGCAAGAGACCCAGTACTTC.